The rows below give T cell receptor beta chains drawn from one sample of a study of T cell changes during pregnancy in multiple sclerosis. The protocol was immunoSEQ multiplex PCR, while the TCRdb copy is restricted to in-frame clones and leaves out a portion. This table has some 16,000 clones, around four fifths appearing once. The specimen was CD8+ T cells from peripheral blood mononuclear cells, collected in the second trimester of pregnancy. Receptors originate from a female donor in good health, enrolled as a control in a pregnancy study. CDR3s include the opening cysteine and the closing phenylalanine or tryptophan. The D gene is left open where the match is weak. Not every row has a clone size; where given, it reads once, few, many or a size class.

TRBD1,TRBV2,NA,TRBJ1-2,CASSSRTGDYGYTF,TGTGCCAGCAGTTCTCGGACAGGGGATTATGGCTACACCTTC
TRBD2,TRBV4-2,NA,TRBJ2-1,CASSHANGLAGGDEQFF,TGTGCCAGCAGCCATGCGAATGGACTAGCGGGGGGGGATGAGCAGTTCTTC
TRBD2,TRBV6-6,NA,TRBJ2-1,CASTGTSGGVSNEQFF,TGTGCCAGCACCGGGACTAGCGGGGGGGTTAGCAATGAGCAGTTCTTC
TRBD2,TRBV6-1,few,TRBJ2-7,CASSEPAGGGVGYEQYF,TGTGCCAGCAGTGAACCAGCGGGGGGAGGGGTAGGCTACGAGCAGTACTTC
NA,TRBV6-5,few,TRBJ1-5,CASSSDSYQPQHF,TGTGCCAGCAGTTCGGACAGCTATCAGCCCCAGCATTTT
NA,TRBV27,NA,TRBJ1-1,CASSRGNTEAFF,TGTGCCAGCAGTAGGGGGAACACTGAAGCTTTCTTT
NA,TRBV5-4,NA,TRBJ1-1,CASSDEEGTLTFEAFF,TGTGCCAGCAGCGACGAGGAGGGGACGTTAACCTTTGAAGCTTTCTTT
NA,TRBV7-9,NA,TRBJ1-2,CASSHRPGDNYGYTF,TGTGCCAGCAGCCACCGCCCCGGGGATAACTATGGCTACACCTTC
TRBD1,TRBV9,NA,TRBJ1-1,CASSTGLSTEAFF,TGTGCCAGCTCGACAGGGCTGAGCACTGAAGCTTTCTTT
NA,TRBV28,few,TRBJ1-2,CASRPNLEGRVNYGYTF,TGTGCCAGCAGACCTAACCTAGAGGGAAGGGTGAACTATGGCTACACCTTC
TRBD1,TRBV11-3,NA,TRBJ1-4,CASSWHSGTGEEKLFF,TGTGCCAGCAGCTGGCATTCCGGGACAGGGGAAGAAAAACTGTTTTTT
NA,TRBV5-5,NA,TRBJ1-1,CASRGGAAEAFF,TGTGCCAGCAGGGGGGGGGCGGCTGAAGCTTTCTTT
NA,TRBV28,few,TRBJ1-5,CASSFWLQGYNQPQHF,TGTGCCAGCAGTTTCTGGTTACAGGGATACAATCAGCCCCAGCATTTT
TRBD1,TRBV11-2,NA,TRBJ2-7,CASSPRQMDRGVRYEQYF,TGTGCCAGCAGCCCGCGGCAGATGGACAGGGGAGTCCGCTACGAGCAGTACTTC
TRBD1,TRBV7-9,NA,TRBJ1-2,CASSPQGAGYGYTF,TGTGCCAGCAGCCCTCAGGGGGCTGGGTATGGCTACACCTTC
NA,TRBV4-3,NA,TRBJ2-7,CASSQATTRPTYEQYF,TGCGCCAGCAGCCAAGCCACCACCAGGCCGACCTACGAGCAGTACTTC
NA,TRBV4-3,NA,TRBJ1-1,CASSPYTGFYWDTEAFF,TGCGCCAGCAGCCCTTACACAGGGTTCTATTGGGACACTGAAGCTTTCTTT
NA,TRBV12-5,NA,TRBJ2-7,CASGRTDIYEQYF,TGTGCTAGTGGGAGGACGGACATTTACGAGCAGTACTTC
TRBD1,TRBV2,medium-sized,TRBJ1-6,CASSESRDRGHSPLHF,TGTGCCAGCAGTGAATCCCGGGACAGGGGCCATTCACCCCTCCACTTT
NA,TRBV10-3,once,TRBJ2-1,CAISSPGGDEQFF,TGTGCCATATCTTCTCCGGGGGGCGATGAGCAGTTCTTC
TRBD2,TRBV29-1,NA,TRBJ2-5,CSVSTSGGGQETQYF,TGCAGCGTTTCGACTAGCGGGGGCGGCCAAGAGACCCAGTACTTC
NA,TRBV15,NA,TRBJ2-2,CATSNRGSNTGELFF,TGTGCCACCAGCAATAGGGGTAGCAACACCGGGGAGCTGTTTTTT
NA,TRBV21-1,NA,TRBJ1-1,CASSLKKRDPRGTIGVNTEAFF,TGTGCCAGCAGCCTCAAAAAAAGGGACCCTAGGGGGACAATCGGGGTGAACACTGAAGCTTTCTTT
NA,TRBV21-1,NA,TRBJ2-6,CASTGGGHHSGANVLTF,TGTGCCAGCACCGGGGGGGGACACCACTCTGGGGCCAACGTCCTGACTTTC
NA,TRBV11-1,NA,TRBJ1-1,CASSSDSPMDTEAFF,TGTGCCAGCAGCTCTGACTCACCAATGGACACTGAAGCTTTCTTT
TRBD2,TRBV7-9,NA,TRBJ2-3,CASSWYRDYTDTQYF,TGTGCCAGCAGCTGGTACCGGGACTACACAGATACGCAGTATTTT
TRBD1,TRBV5-1,NA,TRBJ2-5,CASSLGGQGMETQYF,TGCGCCAGCAGCTTGGGGGGACAGGGGATGGAGACCCAGTACTTC
NA,TRBV7-9,NA,TRBJ1-1,CASTNLRAFF,TGTGCCAGCACTAACTTGAGAGCTTTCTTT
NA,TRBV5-4,NA,TRBJ1-1,CASSLGGVNTEAFF,TGTGCCAGCAGCTTGGGGGGAGTCAACACTGAAGCTTTCTTT
NA,TRBV4-1,NA,TRBJ1-5,CASSQETTVGPQHF,TGCGCCAGCAGCCAAGAGACTACCGTGGGGCCCCAGCATTTT
NA,TRBV5-1,NA,TRBJ1-1,CASGGGAEAFF,TGCGCCAGCGGTGGAGGGGCCGAGGCTTTCTTT
NA,TRBV7-9,once,TRBJ2-7,CASSDRQLSEQYF,TGTGCCAGCAGCGACCGACAGTTGTCCGAGCAGTACTTC
TRBD1,TRBV7-9,NA,TRBJ2-7,CASSTPGQGIYEQYF,TGTGCCAGCAGCACCCCGGGACAGGGGATCTACGAGCAGTACTTC
NA,TRBV7-9,NA,TRBJ2-3,CASSASLSDTQYF,TGTGCCAGCAGCGCAAGCCTATCCGATACGCAGTATTTT
TRBD2,TRBV19,NA,TRBJ2-1,CASSQIAGLYNEQFF,TGTGCCAGTAGCCAAATAGCGGGTCTCTACAATGAGCAGTTCTTC
NA,TRBV6-1,NA,TRBJ1-5,CASSEAEENQPQHF,TGTGCCAGCAGTGAAGCGGAGGAAAATCAGCCCCAGCATTTT
TRBD2,TRBV7-9,NA,TRBJ2-1,CASSSLAGGGNEQFF,TGTGCCAGCAGCTCCCTAGCGGGGGGCGGCAATGAGCAGTTCTTC
TRBD1,TRBV2,NA,TRBJ1-3,CASSEAPGQGRTGNTIYF,TGTGCCAGCAGTGAAGCGCCAGGACAGGGTAGAACTGGAAACACCATATATTTT
NA,TRBV6-5,NA,TRBJ1-1,CASSWAMNTEAFF,TGTGCCAGCAGTTGGGCGATGAACACTGAAGCTTTCTTT
NA,TRBV2,NA,TRBJ1-2,CASSEIPQGGYGYTF,TGTGCCAGCAGTGAAATCCCCCAGGGAGGCTATGGCTACACCTTC
NA,TRBV7-3,NA,TRBJ2-5,CASSLGGRSEETQYF,TGTGCCAGCAGCTTAGGCGGCAGATCTGAAGAGACCCAGTACTTC
TRBD1,TRBV15,NA,TRBJ1-2,CATSIDRDRNNYGYTF,TGTGCCACCAGTATAGATCGGGACAGAAATAACTATGGCTACACCTTC
TRBD2,TRBV4-1,NA,TRBJ2-2,CASSRGGVDTGELFF,TGCGCCAGCAGCCGCGGGGGGGTCGACACCGGGGAGCTGTTTTTT
TRBD2,TRBV7-8,NA,TRBJ2-5,CASSRSGWGGETQYF,TGTGCCAGCAGCCGCTCCGGGTGGGGGGGAGAGACCCAGTACTTC
NA,TRBV27,once,TRBJ1-1,CASSLGRTSTEAFF,TGTGCCAGCAGTTTAGGCAGAACAAGCACTGAAGCTTTCTTT
NA,TRBV9,few,TRBJ2-1,CASSAFTGNEQFF,TGTGCCAGCAGCGCATTTACAGGGAATGAGCAGTTCTTC
NA,TRBV19,NA,TRBJ2-1,CASTRDTYNEQFF,TGTGCCAGCACCCGGGACACTTACAATGAGCAGTTCTTC
NA,TRBV5-1,NA,TRBJ1-1,CASSWGSRGATEAFF,TGCGCCAGCAGCTGGGGGAGCAGGGGCGCCACTGAAGCTTTCTTT
NA,TRBV5-6,NA,TRBJ1-1,CASSLRGTEAFF,TGTGCCAGCAGTTTGAGGGGAACTGAAGCTTTCTTT
NA,TRBV15,NA,TRBJ1-5,CATSRPSSNQPQHF,TGTGCCACCAGCAGACCATCTAGCAATCAGCCCCAGCATTTT
TRBD1,TRBV9,NA,TRBJ1-2,CASRDELLQGATENYGYTF,TGTGCCAGCAGAGACGAACTCCTACAGGGGGCTACTGAAAACTATGGCTACACCTTC
TRBD1,TRBV13,NA,TRBJ1-3,CASSHTGGHTIYF,TGTGCCAGCAGCCACACAGGGGGCCACACCATATATTTT
TRBD2,TRBV7-2,NA,TRBJ2-2,CASSLSFAGANTGELFF,TGTGCCAGCAGCTTAAGTTTTGCGGGGGCGAACACCGGGGAGCTGTTTTTT
TRBD2,TRBV4-3,NA,TRBJ2-3,CASSPLARGGSDTQYF,TGCGCCAGCAGCCCCCTTGCGCGGGGGGGCTCAGATACGCAGTATTTT
NA,TRBV2,NA,TRBJ1-5,CASSEESNQPQHF,TGTGCCAGCAGTGAGGAGAGCAATCAGCCCCAGCATTTT